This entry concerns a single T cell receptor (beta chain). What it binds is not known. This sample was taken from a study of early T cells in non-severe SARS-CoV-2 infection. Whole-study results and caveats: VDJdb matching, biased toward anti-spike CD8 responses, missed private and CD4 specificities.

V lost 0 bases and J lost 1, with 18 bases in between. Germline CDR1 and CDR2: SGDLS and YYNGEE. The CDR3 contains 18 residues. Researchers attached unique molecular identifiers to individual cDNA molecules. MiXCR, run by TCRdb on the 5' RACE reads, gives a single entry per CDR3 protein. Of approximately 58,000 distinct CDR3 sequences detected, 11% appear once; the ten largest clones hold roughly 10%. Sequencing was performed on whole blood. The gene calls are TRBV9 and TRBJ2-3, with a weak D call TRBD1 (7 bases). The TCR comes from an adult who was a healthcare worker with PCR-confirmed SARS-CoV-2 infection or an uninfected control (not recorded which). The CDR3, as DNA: TGTGCCAGCAGCGTAGACGGAGGGGGCACACGTCGCACAGATACGCAGTATTTT. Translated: CASSVDGGGTRRTDTQYF. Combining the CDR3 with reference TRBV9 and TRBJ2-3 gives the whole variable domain DSGVTQTPKHLITATGQRVTLRCSPRSGDLSVYWYQQSLDQGLQFLIQYYNGEERAKGNILERFSAQQFPDLHSELNLSSLELGDSALYFCASSVDGGGTRRTDTQYFGPGTRLTVL.